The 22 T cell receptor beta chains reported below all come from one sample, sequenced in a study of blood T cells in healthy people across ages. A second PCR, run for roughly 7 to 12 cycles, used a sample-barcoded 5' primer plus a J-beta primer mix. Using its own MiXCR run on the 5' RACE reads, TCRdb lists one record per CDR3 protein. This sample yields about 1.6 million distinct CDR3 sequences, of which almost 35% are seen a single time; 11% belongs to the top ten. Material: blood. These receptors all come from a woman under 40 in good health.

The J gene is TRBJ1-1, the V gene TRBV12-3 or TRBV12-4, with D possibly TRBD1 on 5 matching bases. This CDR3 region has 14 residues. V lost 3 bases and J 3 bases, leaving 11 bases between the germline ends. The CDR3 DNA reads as TGTGCCAGCAGTTTCAGTCAGACAGACACTGAAGCTTTCTTT. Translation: CASSFSQTDTEAFF.

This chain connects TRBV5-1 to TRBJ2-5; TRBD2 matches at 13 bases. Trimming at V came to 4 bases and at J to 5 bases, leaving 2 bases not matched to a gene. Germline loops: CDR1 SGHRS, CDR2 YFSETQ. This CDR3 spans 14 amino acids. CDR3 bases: TGCGCCAGCAGCCGGACTAGCGGGAGCGAGACCCAGTACTTC. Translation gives CASSRTSGSETQYF.

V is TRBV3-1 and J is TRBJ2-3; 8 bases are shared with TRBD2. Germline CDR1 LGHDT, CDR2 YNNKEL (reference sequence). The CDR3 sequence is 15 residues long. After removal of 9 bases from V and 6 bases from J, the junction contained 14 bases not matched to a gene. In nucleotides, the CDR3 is TGTGCCAGTGACCTCGGGGGGGCCGGTGGGGATACGCAGTATTTT. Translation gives CASDLGGAGGDTQYF.

DNA for the CDR3: TGTGCCTGGAGAGGGGGGGATGAAGCTTTCTTT. This encodes CAWRGGDEAFF. The rearrangement links TRBV30 to TRBJ1-1; maybe TRBD1 (6 bases). Between the trimmed V and J ends, which lost 3 bases and 7 bases, there was a span of 9 bases. CDR3 size: 11 residues. From germline, CDR1 is GTSNPN and CDR2 SVGIG (reference sequence). Using reference TRBV30 and TRBJ1-1 for the parts outside the CDR3, the full variable domain is SQTIHQWPATLVQPVGSPLSLECTVEGTSNPNLYWYRQAAGRGLQLLFYSVGIGQISSEVPQNLSASRPQDRQFILSSKKLLLSDSGFYLCAWRGGDEAFFGQGTRLTVV.

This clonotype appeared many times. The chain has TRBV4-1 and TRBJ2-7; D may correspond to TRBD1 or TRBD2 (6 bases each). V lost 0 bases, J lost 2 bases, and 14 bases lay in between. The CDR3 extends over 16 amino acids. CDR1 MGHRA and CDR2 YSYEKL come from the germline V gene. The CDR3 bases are TGCGCCAGCAGCCAAGATATCGGGGGCAGCCCCTACGAGCAGTACTTC. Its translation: CASSQDIGGSPYEQYF.

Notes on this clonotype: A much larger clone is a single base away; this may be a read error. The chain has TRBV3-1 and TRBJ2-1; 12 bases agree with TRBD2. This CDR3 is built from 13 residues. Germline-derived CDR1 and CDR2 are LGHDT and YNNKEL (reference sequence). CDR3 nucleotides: TGTGCCTGCAGGCTCGGACTAGCGGGGGAGCAGTTCTTC. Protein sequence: CACRLGLAGEQFF.

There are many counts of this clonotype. The CDR3 DNA reads TGTGCCAGCGTCGTACAGGGGGGCAATCAGCCCCAGCATTTT. Protein: CASVVQGGNQPQHF. This chain uses TRBV7-2 with TRBJ1-5; 8 positions agree with TRBD1. Germline V gene data show CDR1 as SGHTA and CDR2 as FQGNSA. This CDR3 contains 14 residues. Trimming cost V 8 bases and J 2 bases; bases outside gene matches: 5.

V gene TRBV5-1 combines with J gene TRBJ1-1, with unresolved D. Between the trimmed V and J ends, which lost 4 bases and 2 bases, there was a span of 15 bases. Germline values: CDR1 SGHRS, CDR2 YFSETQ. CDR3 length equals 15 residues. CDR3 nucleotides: TGCGCCAGCAGCGTACAACATTCAGGTAACACTGAAGCTTTCTTT. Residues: CASSVQHSGNTEAFF.

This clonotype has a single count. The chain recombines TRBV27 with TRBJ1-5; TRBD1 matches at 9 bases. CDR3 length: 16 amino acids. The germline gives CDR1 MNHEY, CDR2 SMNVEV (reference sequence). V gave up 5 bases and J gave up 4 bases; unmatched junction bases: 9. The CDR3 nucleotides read TGTGCCAGCAGTCCCTCGACAGGGGGTATGAATCAGCCCCAGCATTTT. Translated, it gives CASSPSTGGMNQPQHF.

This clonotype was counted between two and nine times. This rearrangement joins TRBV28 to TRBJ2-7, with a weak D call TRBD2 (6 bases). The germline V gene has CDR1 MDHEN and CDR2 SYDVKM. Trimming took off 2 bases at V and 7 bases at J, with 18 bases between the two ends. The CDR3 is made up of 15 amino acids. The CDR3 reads CASSLGGTRSLEQYF. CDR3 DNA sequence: TGTGCCAGCAGTTTAGGGGGGACTCGTTCTTTGGAGCAGTACTTC.

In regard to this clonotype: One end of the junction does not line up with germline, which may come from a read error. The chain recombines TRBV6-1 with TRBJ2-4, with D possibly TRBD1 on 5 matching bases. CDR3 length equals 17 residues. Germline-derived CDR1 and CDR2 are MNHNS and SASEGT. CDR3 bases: TGTGTCAGCAGTGAAAAAGGGGCCCCCCTAGCCAAAAACATTCAGTACTTC. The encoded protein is CVSSEKGAPLAKNIQYF.

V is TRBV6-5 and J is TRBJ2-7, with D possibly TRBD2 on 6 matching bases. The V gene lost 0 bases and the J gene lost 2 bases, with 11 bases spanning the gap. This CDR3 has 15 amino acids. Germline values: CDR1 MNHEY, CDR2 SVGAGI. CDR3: CASSYSSGQTYEQYF. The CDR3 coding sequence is TGTGCCAGCAGTTACTCCAGCGGGCAAACCTACGAGCAGTACTTC.

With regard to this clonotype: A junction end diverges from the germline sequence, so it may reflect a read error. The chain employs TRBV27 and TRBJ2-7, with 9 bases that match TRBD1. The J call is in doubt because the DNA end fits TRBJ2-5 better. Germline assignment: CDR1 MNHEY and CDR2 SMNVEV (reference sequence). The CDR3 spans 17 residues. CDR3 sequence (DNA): TGTGCCAGCAGTTTAAAGATGGGACAGGGTCTTCAAGGGACCCAGTACTTC. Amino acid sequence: CASSLKMGQGLQGTQYF.

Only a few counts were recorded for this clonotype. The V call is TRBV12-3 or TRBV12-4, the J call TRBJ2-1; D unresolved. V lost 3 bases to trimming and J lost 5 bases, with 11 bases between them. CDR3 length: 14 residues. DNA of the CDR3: TGTGCCAGCAGTTTCGACGCCCTGAACAATGAGCAGTTCTTC. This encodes CASSFDALNNEQFF.

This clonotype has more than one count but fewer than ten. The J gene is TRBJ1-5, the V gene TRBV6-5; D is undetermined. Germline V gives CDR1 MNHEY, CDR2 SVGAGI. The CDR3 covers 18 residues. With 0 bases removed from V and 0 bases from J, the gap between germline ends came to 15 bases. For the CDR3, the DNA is TGTGCCAGCAGTTACTCCTCTCGCTTGCGTTATAGCAATCAGCCCCAGCATTTT. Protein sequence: CASSYSSRLRYSNQPQHF.

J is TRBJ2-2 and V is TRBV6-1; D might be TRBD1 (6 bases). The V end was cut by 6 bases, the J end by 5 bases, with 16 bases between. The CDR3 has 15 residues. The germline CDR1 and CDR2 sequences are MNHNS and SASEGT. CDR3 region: CASRPQTGLTGELFF. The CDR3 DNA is TGTGCCAGCAGACCTCAGACAGGTTTGACCGGGGAGCTGTTTTTT.

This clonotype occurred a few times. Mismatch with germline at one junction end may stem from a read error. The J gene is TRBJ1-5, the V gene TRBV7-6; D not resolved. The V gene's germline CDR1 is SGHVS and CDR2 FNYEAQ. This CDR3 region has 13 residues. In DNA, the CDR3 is TGTGTCAGCAGTAGGAGTCGAAATCAGCCCCAGCATTTT. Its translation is CVSSRSRNQPQHF.

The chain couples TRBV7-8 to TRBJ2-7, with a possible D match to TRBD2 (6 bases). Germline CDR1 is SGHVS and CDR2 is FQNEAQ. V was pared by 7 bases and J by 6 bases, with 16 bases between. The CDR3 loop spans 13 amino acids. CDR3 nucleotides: TGTGCCAGCACCTCAGGGCTGGGGGGCGAGCAGTACTTC. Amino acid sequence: CASTSGLGGEQYF.

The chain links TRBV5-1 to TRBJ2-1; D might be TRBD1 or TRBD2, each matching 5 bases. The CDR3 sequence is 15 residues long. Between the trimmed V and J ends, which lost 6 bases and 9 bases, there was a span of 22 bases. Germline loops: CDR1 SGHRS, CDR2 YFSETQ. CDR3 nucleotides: TGCGCCAGCACTCCCAAAAGATGGGGGTCGGGTGAGCAGTTCTTC. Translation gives CASTPKRWGSGEQFF.

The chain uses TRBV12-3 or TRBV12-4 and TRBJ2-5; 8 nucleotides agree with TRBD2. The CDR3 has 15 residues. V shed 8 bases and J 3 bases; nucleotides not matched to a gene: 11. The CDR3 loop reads CASCSRGSGKETQYF. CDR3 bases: TGTGCCAGCTGCTCTAGGGGTAGCGGGAAAGAGACCCAGTACTTC.

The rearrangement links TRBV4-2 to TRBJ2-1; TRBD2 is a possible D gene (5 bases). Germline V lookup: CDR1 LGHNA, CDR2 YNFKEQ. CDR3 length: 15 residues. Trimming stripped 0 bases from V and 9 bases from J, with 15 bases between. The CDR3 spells CASSQERATRSEQFF. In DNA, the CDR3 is TGTGCCAGCAGCCAAGAAAGGGCTACTAGGTCTGAGCAGTTCTTC.

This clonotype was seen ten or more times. The CDR3 loop reads CSARSVAGDSYEQYF. DNA of the CDR3: TGCAGTGCTAGATCTGTTGCCGGGGACAGCTACGAGCAGTACTTC. The chain has TRBV20-1 and TRBJ2-7; TRBD1 matches 7 bases. Trimming removed 2 bases from V and 3 bases from J; junction bases left unmatched: 10. Germline CDR1 is DFQATT and CDR2 is SNEGSKA (reference sequence). This CDR3 is built from 15 residues.